This TCR beta chain was captured by sequencing in a study of T-cell memory formation after mild COVID-19. In the study overall: The study found TCR clusters largely donor specific.

The study, taken as a whole, reports: Pre-infection memory held some responding clones, suggesting pre-existing cross-reactive T cells responded.

This clonotype was recorded a few times. What it binds is unknown. 5'RACE with constant-segment primers built TCRalpha and TCRbeta cDNA libraries with UMIs. TCRdb passed the 5' RACE reads through MiXCR, listing each CDR3 protein once. This table holds around 90,000 distinct CDR3 sequences, 10% to 15% found once. The V and J ends lost 4 bases and 2 bases respectively, with 13 bases between them. From germline, CDR1 is LGHDT and CDR2 YNNKEL (reference sequence). CDR3 length: 15 amino acids. This rearrangement joins TRBV3-1 to TRBJ2-3; D unresolved. The sequence derives from an adult woman who had mild COVID-19 (a few samples of this study predate the infection). Cell type and time point are not known. Sample: PBMCs or a T cell subset sorted from them (not recorded which). DNA for the CDR3: TGTGCCAGCAGCCCCCGGGCGATTAACACAGATACGCAGTATTTT. This gives the protein CASSPRAINTDTQYF.